This T cell receptor (beta chain) came from a study of cytomegalovirus exposure and HLA in healthy donors. V was pared by 1 base and J by 16 bases, with 6 bases of the junction left unmatched. This CDR3 has 12 amino acids. Germline assignment: CDR1 SEHNR and CDR2 FQNEAQ (reference sequence). Study-wide results and caveats: It was confirmed in vitro that three of the CMV-associated chains were specific for CMV antigens. In a later analysis, at a false discovery rate of 0.05, roughly 17,000 TCR beta sequences matched HLA alleles. A highly shared variant cluster was judged a likely technical artifact.

It was with 60 Vbeta and 13 Jbeta primers that the PCR ran. Here immunoSEQ multiplex PCR was the method, and the copy in TCRdb shows in-frame clones only, minus some. Here the sample spans 100,000 to 150,000 clones, 10% to 13% being singletons. This clone was found a few times. Its target is not known. V usage is TRBV7-9 and J usage is TRBJ2-1; 8 nucleotides line up with TRBD2. This TCR derives from a woman between 18 and 29 years old in good health and CMV-seropositive. Sequencing input: PBMCs. CDR3 in DNA: TGTGCCAGCAGCTTAGTGGCGGGAGGTCTCTTCTTC. This gives the protein CASSLVAGGLFF.